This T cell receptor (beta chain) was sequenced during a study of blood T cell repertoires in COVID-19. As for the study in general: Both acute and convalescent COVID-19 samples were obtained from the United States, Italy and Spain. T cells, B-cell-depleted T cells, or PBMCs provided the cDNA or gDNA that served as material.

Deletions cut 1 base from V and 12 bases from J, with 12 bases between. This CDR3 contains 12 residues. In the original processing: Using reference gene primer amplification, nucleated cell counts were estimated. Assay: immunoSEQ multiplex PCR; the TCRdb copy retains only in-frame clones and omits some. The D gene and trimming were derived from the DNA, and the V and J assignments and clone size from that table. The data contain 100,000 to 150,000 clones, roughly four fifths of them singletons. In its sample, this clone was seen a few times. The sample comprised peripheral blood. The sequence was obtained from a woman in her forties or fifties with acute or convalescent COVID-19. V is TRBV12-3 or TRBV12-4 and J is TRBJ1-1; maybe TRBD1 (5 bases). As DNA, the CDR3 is TGTGCCAGCAGTTTAGGCACAGGAATGACTTTCTTT. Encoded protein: CASSLGTGMTFF.